This T cell receptor (beta chain) was obtained from a study of beta chain features in type 1 diabetes. The overall study: Examination of sorted cells across all samples involved over 95 million cells.

Sorting that relied on CD45RO/CCR7/CD25/CD127/CD95/CD27 yielded CD4+ naive, central memory, regulatory and stem cell-like memory cells. Each sorted population was over 98% pure. General study points: For type 1 diabetes patients, VDJ junctions showed fewer insertions and more deletions. Shortening that was moderate but significant affected the TCRB CDR3s of Type 1 diabetes patients in all four CD4+ subsets.

The entirety of the isolated RNA underwent reverse transcription, so expressed TCRB transcripts were sequenced. TCRdb keeps only in-frame clones here, not all; method: immunoSEQ multiplex PCR. The sample lists fewer than 400,000 clones; over 7% were seen once. The table lists this clone with a few counts. What it binds is not known. Trimming took off 5 bases at V and 4 bases at J, with 17 bases between the two ends. This CDR3 region has 14 residues. Germline-derived CDR1 and CDR2 are SQVTM and ANQGSEA. The chain carries TRBV29-1 and TRBJ1-2, with a tentative D call TRBD1 (5 bases). The TCR was taken from a man aged 25-40 years with type 1 diabetes. Sample: central memory CD4+ T cells from blood. The CDR3 is CSVSQGRSSYGYTF. The CDR3 DNA follows: TGCAGCGTTTCGCAGGGCCGATCGTCCTATGGCTACACCTTC.